These 22 T cell receptor beta chains share one sample of origin, sequenced in a study of blood T cell repertoires in COVID-19 (TCRdb year 2020). The receptor library was made with the immunoSEQ multiplex PCR assay. As stored in TCRdb, this immuneACCESS dataset retains in-frame rearrangements with V and J assigned. A fraction of the clones does not appear; measured against another copy, unresolved V genes explain less than half of the discrepancy, and the remainder lacks a known reason. Across this sample there are 200,000 to 300,000 clones, with approximately 83% seen only once. The ten top clones hold approximately 9.4% of the sample. The material sequenced was peripheral blood. All receptors come from a woman aged 80 or older with acute or convalescent COVID-19.

The CDR3 nucleotides are TGCGCCAGCAGCTTGGCCCTTGGGCATCCCCAAGAGACCCAGTACTTC. Translating it yields CASSLALGHPQETQYF. The V gene is TRBV5-1, the J gene TRBJ2-5; D is unclear. Trimming pared 0 bases from V and 1 base from J, leaving 13 bases between. Looked up from germline, CDR1 is SGHRS and CDR2 is YFSETQ. This CDR3 has 16 residues.

This rearrangement joins TRBV2 to TRBJ1-4; the match to TRBD1 covers 8 bases. Unmatched junction bases numbered 8, after V lost 8 bases and J lost 0 bases. The CDR3 has 16 residues. The V gene's germline CDR1 is SNHLY and CDR2 FYNNEI. This CDR3 is CASGRQGFTTNEKLFF. The CDR3 DNA sequence: TGTGCCAGCGGGAGACAGGGGTTTACAACTAATGAAAAACTGTTTTTT.

The rearrangement joins TRBV28 to TRBJ1-6; D call uncertain. CDR3 length equals 14 residues. V was trimmed by 7 bases and J by 2 bases, leaving 9 bases between them. The germline CDR1 and CDR2 sequences are MDHEN and SYDVKM. The CDR3 DNA sequence: TGTGCCAGCAAGGCGGGCGCCTATAATTCACCCCTCCACTTT. The encoded protein is CASKAGAYNSPLHF.

This clone was seen only once. V is TRBV2 and J is TRBJ1-1, with TRBD1 matching 11 bases. Germline CDR1 SNHLY, CDR2 FYNNEI. The V segment lost 4 bases and the J segment 4 bases; nucleotides outside the gene matches: 5. There are 15 residues in the CDR3. As DNA, the CDR3 is TGTGCCAGCAGTGGGAGGACAGGGGGCGGCACTGAAGCTTTCTTT. Translating it yields CASSGRTGGGTEAFF.

The V call is TRBV6-1, the J call TRBJ2-3, with a weak D call TRBD1 (6 bases). CDR1 MNHNS and CDR2 SASEGT come from the germline V gene. The V end was cut by 3 bases, the J end by 2 bases, with 15 bases between. The CDR3 length is 16 residues. This CDR3 reads CASSDSQGRVTDTQYF. CDR3 in DNA: TGTGCCAGCAGTGATAGTCAGGGGCGCGTCACAGATACGCAGTATTTT.

This clone showed up just once. The chain combines TRBV6-4 with TRBJ2-5, with TRBD2 as a possible D gene (5 bases). This CDR3 is 13 amino acids long. Germline V gene lookup returns CDR1 MRHNA and CDR2 SNTAGT. V was trimmed by 4 bases and J by 9 bases, leaving 15 bases between them. DNA of the CDR3: TGTGCCAGCAGTGTGGGCCACAAGGAGGCCCAGTACTTC. Residues: CASSVGHKEAQYF.

The chain carries TRBV28 and TRBJ2-2, with 8 bases that match TRBD1. This CDR3 contains 16 residues. Germline V gives CDR1 MDHEN, CDR2 SYDVKM. Germline trimming cut 5 bases from V and 6 bases from J; bases unmatched to any gene: 11. CDR3 DNA sequence: TGTGCCAGCAGTCCTGCAGGGGGCTCCTCGGCCGGGGAGCTGTTTTTT. It yields the protein CASSPAGGSSAGELFF.

The CDR3 is CASSITRGQRNTEAFF. The CDR3 DNA is TGTGCCAGTAGTATAACCCGGGGACAGAGGAACACTGAAGCTTTCTTT. J is TRBJ1-1 and V is TRBV19; 7 nucleotides align to TRBD1. The junction had 7 bases not matched to a gene; V was cut back by 2 bases and J by 1 base. Germline assignment: CDR1 LNHDA and CDR2 SQIVND (reference sequence). The CDR3 has 16 amino acids.

This chain uses TRBV23-1 with TRBJ2-2; 9 nucleotides line up with TRBD1. Being an ORF, TRBV23-1 has a function that is uncertain. This CDR3 comprises 18 residues. V shed 1 base and J 4 bases; nucleotides not matched to a gene: 10. The CDR3 here is CASSQLAGTGHPTGELFF. In DNA, the CDR3 is TGCGCCAGCAGTCAATTAGCCGGGACAGGGCACCCCACCGGGGAGCTGTTTTTT.

CDR3 loop: CASIPSGFSNQPQHF. In DNA, the CDR3 is TGTGCCAGTATTCCTTCAGGGTTTAGCAATCAGCCCCAGCATTTT. The chain has TRBV19 and TRBJ1-5, with D maybe TRBD1 (5 bases). Deletions cut 7 bases from V and 0 bases from J, with 13 bases between. This CDR3 has 15 residues. Germline V lookup: CDR1 LNHDA, CDR2 SQIVND (reference sequence).

This chain joins TRBV9 and TRBJ2-2; 9 bases align to TRBD1. The CDR3 spans 14 residues. With 3 bases clipped from V and 6 bases from J, the junction kept 3 bases outside the gene matches. Germline lookup yields CDR1 SGDLS and CDR2 YYNGEE. The CDR3 is CASSAGTGSGELFF. CDR3 DNA sequence: TGTGCCAGCAGCGCCGGGACAGGGTCCGGGGAGCTGTTTTTT.

This chain connects TRBV6-1 to TRBJ1-2; D ambiguous. CDR1 is MNHNS, CDR2 SASEGT, per germline. CDR3 length equals 10 residues. Trimming removed 1 base at V and 11 bases at J, with 5 bases between. CDR3 coding DNA: TGTGCCAGCAGTGAAGTCGCGTACACCTTC. Translating gives CASSEVAYTF.

The J gene is TRBJ2-2, the V gene TRBV6-1, with 7 bases matching TRBD1. CDR3 length equals 15 residues. Germline trimming cut 2 bases from V and 4 bases from J; bases unmatched to any gene: 4. Per the germline V gene, CDR1 is MNHNS and CDR2 is SASEGT. The CDR3: CASSERGLVTGELFF. CDR3 DNA: TGTGCCAGCAGTGAAAGGGGGCTTGTCACCGGGGAGCTGTTTTTT.

The gene calls are TRBV30 and TRBJ2-1; 10 bases align to TRBD1. V trimming: 8 bases; J trimming: 1 base; junction bases outside the gene matches: 5. Germline CDR1 and CDR2: GTSNPN and SVGIG (reference sequence). CDR3 size: 14 residues. This CDR3 is CAKGGQGSYNEQFF. The CDR3 DNA reads TGTGCCAAGGGGGGACAGGGGTCCTACAATGAGCAGTTCTTC.

The V gene is TRBV3-1 (or the pseudogene TRBV3-2), the J gene TRBJ1-3; D is uncertain. The CDR3 runs 14 residues. From germline, CDR1 is LGHDT and CDR2 YNNKEL (reference sequence). Trimming left V 0 bases short and J 0 bases short, with 3 bases between. The CDR3: CASSQDLSGNTIYF. CDR3 in DNA: TGTGCCAGCAGCCAAGATCTCTCTGGAAACACCATATATTTT.

This clone was observed once. The rearrangement uses TRBV5-1 and TRBJ1-1; D is possibly TRBD1 (6 bases). The V gene lost 4 bases and the J gene lost 3 bases, with 16 bases spanning the gap. The CDR3 loop spans 15 amino acids. Germline V gives CDR1 SGHRS, CDR2 YFSETQ. The CDR3 sequence is CASSLRTAGDTEAFF. The CDR3 bases are TGCGCCAGCAGCCTAAGGACAGCGGGGGACACTGAAGCTTTCTTT. The entire variable domain, with the rest obtained from reference TRBV5-1 and TRBJ1-1, is as follows: KAGVTQTPRYLIKTRGQQVTLSCSPISGHRSVSWYQQTPGQGLQFLFEYFSETQRNKGNFPGRFSGRQFSNSRSEMNVSTLELGDSALYLCASSLRTAGDTEAFFGQGTRLTVV.

V and J are TRBV7-5 and TRBJ1-5. TRBV7-5 is reported as a pseudogene. The CDR3 totals 16 residues. Written as DNA, the CDR3 is TGTGCCAGAAGCTTAGGAGGATACGCCGCTAATCAGCCCCAGCATTTT. Its translation: CARSLGGYAANQPQHF.

The genes are TRBV11-1 and TRBJ2-5; D perhaps matches TRBD2 (6 bases). Looked up from germline, CDR1 is SGHAT and CDR2 is FQDESV (reference sequence). The CDR3 has 15 amino acids. The ends were cut back, 2 bases at V and 5 bases at J, with 15 bases in the middle. The CDR3 DNA follows: TGTGCCAGCAGCTTAAATCCCGGGGGTCGGGAGACCCAGTACTTC. It encodes CASSLNPGGRETQYF.

CDR3 nucleotides: TGTGCCAGCAGTTTAGGAGGGGAGGGGACTAATGAAAAACTGTTTTTT. It is translated as CASSLGGEGTNEKLFF. The gene calls are TRBV28 and TRBJ1-4; TRBD1 is a possible D gene (5 bases). The CDR3 sequence is 16 residues long. Trimming took off 2 bases at V and 2 bases at J, with 12 bases between the two ends. The germline V gene has CDR1 MDHEN and CDR2 SYDVKM.

The genes are TRBV2 and TRBJ1-4; 10 bases match TRBD1. Unmatched junction bases numbered 8, after V lost 10 bases and J lost 3 bases. Germline V gene sequence: CDR1 SNHLY, CDR2 FYNNEI. The CDR3 covers 15 residues. In DNA, the CDR3 is TGTGCCACCGGGGACAGGGGCGTTCCTAATGAAAAACTGTTTTTT. This translates into CATGDRGVPNEKLFF.

The sample holds a few counts of this clone. This chain joins TRBV12-3 or TRBV12-4 and TRBJ1-4; 7 bases align to TRBD1. The CDR3 spans 13 residues. The V and J ends lost 6 bases and 8 bases, in that order; junction bases with no gene match: 6. CDR3 coding DNA: TGTGCCAGCAGCCCAGGGACAGCAGAAAAACTGTTTTTT. This encodes CASSPGTAEKLFF.

This clone was detected only once. The chain uses TRBV14 and TRBJ1-3; D unclear. The V end was cut by 4 bases, the J end by 0 bases, with 7 bases between. Germline CDR1 SGHDN, CDR2 FVKESK. The CDR3 runs 14 residues. The CDR3 DNA follows: TGTGCCAGCAGCCCCTCCGGCTCTGGAAACACCATATATTTT. Translating gives CASSPSGSGNTIYF.